This T cell receptor beta chain is from a study of cytomegalovirus exposure and HLA in healthy donors. The study ran its PCR with 60 Vbeta and 13 Jbeta primers. TCRdb's copy holds only in-frame clones and misses some; the assay was immunoSEQ multiplex PCR. Its clone listing holds about 210,000 clones. The V end lost 1 base, the J end lost 0 bases, and 9 bases lay between the germline ends. The germline V gene has CDR1 SGHAT and CDR2 FQNNGV. This CDR3 is 16 amino acids long. This TCR came from a woman younger than 45 in good health and CMV-seropositive. Sequenced input: PBMCs. The chain joins TRBV11-2 to TRBJ1-4; D unresolved. CDR3 loop: CASSLGPEATNEKLFF. CDR3 coding DNA: TGTGCCAGCAGCTTAGGTCCGGAGGCAACTAATGAAAAACTGTTTTTT.